This T cell receptor beta chain was sequenced for a study of PD-L1 blockade in urothelial cancer. Study as a whole: Men with urothelial cancer arising in the bladder made up about 90% of the roughly 29 patients.

The method was immunoSEQ multiplex PCR; TCRdb's version includes in-frame clones alone and lacks a portion of them. The table shows 25,000 to 30,000 clones, with around 86% occurring only once. Each patient supplied 1 to 8 pretreatment and on-treatment samples. Comments on this clone: Its antigen is as yet unknown.

This CDR3 is built from 13 residues. The germline V gene has CDR1 SGHNT and CDR2 YYREEE (reference sequence). Losses at the gene ends were 4 bases for V and 3 bases for J; bases not matched to a gene: 3. Study results and caveats: Tumor-associated clones in the blood of durable-benefit patients grew more at 3 weeks.

V is TRBV5-4 and J is TRBJ2-5, with 7 bases aligning to TRBD1. Here the sequenced sample was PBMCs, taken around atezolizumab (anti-PD-L1) treatment. This TCR was sampled from a man in his fifties with urothelial cancer. The CDR3 DNA reads as TGTGCCAGCAGCGTAGGGACAGAAGAGACCCAGTACTTC. This codes for CASSVGTEETQYF.